The 18 T cell receptor beta chains reported below all come from one sample, sequenced in a study of OX40 agonist ivuxolimab in advanced cancers. TCRdb's table, derived via immunoSEQ multiplex PCR, lists solely in-frame clones and lacks some. In the table there are under 75,000 clones, about four fifths of which are singletons. Here the sequenced sample was CD4+ or CD8+ T cells sorted from blood, taken in a trial of the OX40 agonist ivuxolimab. These receptors were collected from an adult with an advanced solid tumor such as melanoma, head and neck, liver or kidney cancer.

This clone showed up just once. The chain recombines TRBV4-2 with TRBJ1-1; D unclear. Germline V gene data show CDR1 as LGHNA and CDR2 as YNFKEQ. There are 13 residues in the CDR3. With 6 bases removed from V and 2 bases from J, the gap between germline ends came to 10 bases. CDR3 loop: CASRRTSNTEAFF. CDR3 DNA: TGTGCCAGCAGGCGGACGTCCAACACTGAAGCTTTCTTT.

The chain recombines TRBV5-1 with TRBJ2-1; D is perhaps TRBD1 (6 bases). Looked up from germline, CDR1 is SGHRS and CDR2 is YFSETQ. V gave up 3 bases and J gave up 5 bases, with 21 bases separating them. The CDR3 loop spans 17 amino acids. CDR3 coding DNA: TGCGCCAGCAGCTACTTCCCCGACAGGTCCGGCAACAATGAGCAGTTCTTC. This translates into CASSYFPDRSGNNEQFF.

The chain is built from TRBV7-6 and TRBJ1-5; 8 bases map to TRBD1. The CDR3 is made up of 15 amino acids. The J segment lost 6 bases and the V segment lost 1 base, leaving 5 bases of the junction unmatched. In germline, CDR1 is SGHVS, CDR2 FNYEAQ. In DNA form, the CDR3 reads TGTGCCAGCAGCTTAGTGGCAGGGGGCTCTCAGCCCCAGCATTTT. This codes for CASSLVAGGSQPQHF.

This clone has a handful of counts. In nucleotides, the CDR3 is TGTGCCAGCAGCATGGGACTACCCTCCTACAATGAGCAGTTCTTC. It yields the protein CASSMGLPSYNEQFF. The chain links TRBV7-2 to TRBJ2-1; 7 nucleotides line up with TRBD2. Trimming took 5 bases from V and 0 from J; bases not matched to a gene: 4. Germline V gene lookup returns CDR1 SGHTA and CDR2 FQGNSA. The CDR3 length is 15 residues.

The J gene is TRBJ2-2, the V gene TRBV14; 7 bases map to TRBD1. CDR1 is SGHDN and CDR2 is FVKESK in the germline V gene. This CDR3 has 15 residues. V was pared by 6 bases and J by 1 base, with 5 bases of the junction left unmatched. This CDR3 reads CASRLGQQNTGELFF. The CDR3 DNA follows: TGTGCCAGCAGATTGGGACAGCAGAACACCGGGGAGCTGTTTTTT.

The J gene is TRBJ1-1, the V gene TRBV6-1; 7 nucleotides agree with TRBD1. CDR3 length equals 11 residues. With V trimmed by 7 bases and J by 6 bases, 2 bases remained unmatched. Germline V CDR1 and CDR2: MNHNS, SASEGT. The CDR3 is CASTRGSEAFF. The DNA for the CDR3 is TGTGCCAGCACCAGGGGGTCTGAAGCTTTCTTT.

This clone has a handful of counts. V usage is TRBV7-9 and J usage is TRBJ2-2; D could derive from TRBD1 or TRBD2 (5 bases each). The germline gives CDR1 SEHNR, CDR2 FQNEAQ (reference sequence). CDR3 length: 16 amino acids. Trimming shortened V by 5 bases and J by 1 base, and 14 bases separated the two germline ends. The CDR3 protein is CASSPRDGGNTGELFF. The CDR3 DNA follows: TGTGCCAGCAGCCCAAGGGACGGTGGGAACACCGGGGAGCTGTTTTTT. Using reference TRBV7-9 and TRBJ2-2 for the parts outside the CDR3, the full variable domain is DTGVSQNPRHKITKRGQNVTFRCDPISEHNRLYWYRQTLGQGPEFLTYFQNEAQLEKSRLLSDRFSAERPKGSFSTLEIQRTEQGDSAMYLCASSPRDGGNTGELFFGEGSRLTVL.

This clone has only one observation. The gene calls are TRBV7-2 and TRBJ2-5; 8 positions match TRBD1. This CDR3 comprises 13 residues. J was trimmed by 5 bases and V by 3 bases; bases with no gene match: 2. Germline CDR1 SGHTA, CDR2 FQGNSA. CDR3 residues: CASSFNRGETQYF. In DNA form, the CDR3 reads TGTGCCAGCAGCTTTAACAGGGGGGAGACCCAGTACTTC.

The V gene is TRBV10-2, the J gene TRBJ2-7; TRBD2 agrees at 10 bases. The J segment lost 5 bases and the V segment lost 2 bases, leaving 0 bases of the junction unmatched. Germline CDR1 reads WSHSY; CDR2 reads SAAADI. This CDR3 spans 13 amino acids. The CDR3 here is CASSEGLADEQYF. The CDR3 DNA sequence: TGCGCCAGCAGTGAGGGACTAGCGGACGAGCAGTACTTC.

This sequence joins TRBV20-1 and TRBJ1-2, with D uncertain. Trimming shortened V by 3 bases and J by 8 bases, and 10 bases separated the two germline ends. In germline, CDR1 is DFQATT, CDR2 SNEGSKA (reference sequence). This CDR3 is built from 11 residues. CDR3 amino acids: CSASVPDGYTF. CDR3 DNA sequence: TGCAGTGCTAGTGTCCCAGACGGCTACACCTTC.

The DNA for the CDR3 is TGTGCCTGGAGTGTACAAGAGACCCAGTACTTC. Translated, it gives CAWSVQETQYF. This chain links TRBV30 with TRBJ2-5; D remains ambiguous. Looked up from germline, CDR1 is GTSNPN and CDR2 is SVGIG (reference sequence). The CDR3 sequence is 11 residues long. V lost 0 bases, J lost 2 bases, and 1 base lay in between.

The CDR3 protein is CASSRKREGTDTQYF. In DNA, the CDR3 is TGTGCCAGCAGCCGGAAACGGGAGGGCACAGATACGCAGTATTTT. The V gene is TRBV28, the J gene TRBJ2-3; 7 positions agree with TRBD2. The CDR3 has 15 amino acids. Unmatched junction bases numbered 7, after V lost 6 bases and J lost 1 base. Germline V gene data show CDR1 as MDHEN and CDR2 as SYDVKM.

The J gene is TRBJ2-3, the V gene TRBV14, with a possible D match to TRBD2 (5 bases). V lost 1 base and J 5 bases, leaving 16 bases between the germline ends. The CDR3 length is 16 residues. Germline assignment: CDR1 SGHDN and CDR2 FVKESK. In DNA, the CDR3 is TGTGCCAGCAGCCAAGCCTGGGGTAGCGTGGGAGATACGCAGTATTTT. This encodes CASSQAWGSVGDTQYF.

The gene calls are TRBV2 and TRBJ2-1; 15 nucleotides align to TRBD2. V trimming: 7 bases; J trimming: 9 bases; junction bases outside the gene matches: 7. The germline V gene encodes CDR1 SNHLY and CDR2 FYNNEI. The CDR3 spans 15 residues. CDR3 nucleotide sequence: TGTGCCAGCAAGTTCGGACTAGCGGGAGGGAGTGAGCAGTTCTTC. It translates to CASKFGLAGGSEQFF. Together with reference TRBV2 and TRBJ2-1, the CDR3 gives the full variable domain: EPEVTQTPSHQVTQMGQEVILRCVPISNHLYFYWYRQILGQKVEFLVSFYNNEISEKSEIFDDQFSVERPDGSNFTLKIRSTKLEDSAMYFCASKFGLAGGSEQFFGPGTRLTVL.

The chain employs TRBV6-1 and TRBJ1-1, with a tentative D call TRBD1 (5 bases). The CDR3 covers 15 residues. Trimming shortened V by 7 bases and J by 0 bases, and 15 bases separated the two germline ends. In germline, CDR1 is MNHNS, CDR2 SASEGT. The CDR3 here is CASTVSRGMNTEAFF. CDR3 coding DNA: TGTGCCAGCACTGTATCAAGGGGCATGAACACTGAAGCTTTCTTT.

The chain is built from TRBV7-2 and TRBJ1-4; D ambiguous. V lost 4 bases, J lost 0 bases, and 12 bases lay in between. The germline V gene encodes CDR1 SGHTA and CDR2 FQGNSA. The CDR3 is 16 residues long. For the CDR3, the DNA is TGTGCCAGCAGCTCTGGTCTTATCGCAACTAATGAAAAACTGTTTTTT. It encodes CASSSGLIATNEKLFF.

The chain joins TRBV5-3 to TRBJ1-1; D uncertain. TRBV5-3 belongs to the ORF category, with a function that is uncertain. V lost 2 bases to trimming and J lost 6 bases, with 11 bases between them. This CDR3 has 13 amino acids. CDR3 sequence reads: CARSFGRRAEAFF. In nucleotides, the CDR3 is TGTGCCAGAAGCTTCGGCCGGCGGGCTGAAGCTTTCTTT.

The rearrangement links TRBV7-9 to TRBJ2-7; D is perhaps TRBD2 (5 bases). The CDR3 is 14 amino acids. The germline gives CDR1 SEHNR, CDR2 FQNEAQ (reference sequence). V lost 7 bases and J 2 bases, leaving 15 bases between the germline ends. CDR3 nucleotides: TGTGCCAGCATCCTTACACTCGGGACCTACGAGCAGTACTTC. This translates into CASILTLGTYEQYF. The full variable domain, completed using reference TRBV7-9 and TRBJ2-7, is DTGVSQNPRHKITKRGQNVTFRCDPISEHNRLYWYRQTLGQGPEFLTYFQNEAQLEKSRLLSDRFSAERPKGSFSTLEIQRTEQGDSAMYLCASILTLGTYEQYFGPGTRLTVT.